There are a few counts of the clone carrying this T cell receptor beta chain. As processed by the authors: Counts of nucleated cells, estimated from reference gene primer amplification, were obtained. Some clones are missing from TCRdb's copy, which holds only in-frame ones; the method was immunoSEQ multiplex PCR. For V, J and clone size, that table is used; D and trimming come from the DNA. The table has roughly 80,000 clones, nearly 85% seen once; the top ten hold 25% to 35%. This specimen belongs to a study of blood T cell repertoires in COVID-19. Across the study: The United States, Italy and Spain were the sources of the acute and convalescent COVID-19 samples. T cells, B-cell-depleted T cells, or PBMCs provided the cDNA or gDNA that served as material.

CDR1 SGHRS and CDR2 YFSETQ come from the germline V gene. V was clipped by 9 bases and J by 4 bases; unmatched bases: 11. This CDR3 spans 14 amino acids. The TCR sequence derives from a woman at least 80 years old with acute or convalescent COVID-19. The sequenced sample was peripheral blood. The chain employs TRBV5-1 and TRBJ1-1, with TRBD1 matching 8 bases. DNA of the CDR3: TGCGCCACCCAGATAGGACAGGGTAGCACTGAAGCTTTCTTT. It codes for CATQIGQGSTEAFF.